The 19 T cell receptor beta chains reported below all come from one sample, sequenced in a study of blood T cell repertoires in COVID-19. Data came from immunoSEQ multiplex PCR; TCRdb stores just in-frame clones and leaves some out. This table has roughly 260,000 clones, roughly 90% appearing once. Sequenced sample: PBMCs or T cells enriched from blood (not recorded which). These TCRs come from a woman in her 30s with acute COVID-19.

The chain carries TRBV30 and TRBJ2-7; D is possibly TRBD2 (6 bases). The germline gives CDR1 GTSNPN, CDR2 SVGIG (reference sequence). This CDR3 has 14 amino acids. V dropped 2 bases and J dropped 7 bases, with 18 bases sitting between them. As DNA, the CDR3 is TGTGCCTGGAGTACCGGGGGAGGAATTCGGGAGCAGTACTTC. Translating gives CAWSTGGGIREQYF.

The chain's CDR3 is CASRPRQDPTGELFF. The CDR3 coding sequence is TGTGCCAGCAGACCCCGACAGGACCCTACCGGGGAGCTGTTTTTT. J is TRBJ2-2 and V is TRBV7-9, with TRBD1 as a possible D gene (6 bases). CDR3 size: 15 residues. Germline values: CDR1 SEHNR, CDR2 FQNEAQ (reference sequence). V was shortened by 6 bases and J by 5 bases, with 16 bases between the two germline ends.

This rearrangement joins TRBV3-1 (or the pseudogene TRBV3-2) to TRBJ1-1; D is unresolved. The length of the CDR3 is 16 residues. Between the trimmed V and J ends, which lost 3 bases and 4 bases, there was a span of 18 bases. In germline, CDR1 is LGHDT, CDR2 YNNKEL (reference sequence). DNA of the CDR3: TGTGCCAGCAGCCAGGGCGTTAATCAAATAGGCACTGAAGCTTTCTTT. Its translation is CASSQGVNQIGTEAFF.

The chain's CDR3 is CASSLVRTHATQYF. As DNA, the CDR3 is TGTGCCAGCAGCTTAGTTCGGACACACGCTACGCAGTATTTT. V is TRBV7-2 and J is TRBJ2-3; D might be TRBD1 (5 bases). The CDR3 has 14 residues. CDR1 and CDR2 from the germline V gene are SGHTA and FQGNSA. V lost 1 base, J lost 8 bases, and 13 bases lay in between.

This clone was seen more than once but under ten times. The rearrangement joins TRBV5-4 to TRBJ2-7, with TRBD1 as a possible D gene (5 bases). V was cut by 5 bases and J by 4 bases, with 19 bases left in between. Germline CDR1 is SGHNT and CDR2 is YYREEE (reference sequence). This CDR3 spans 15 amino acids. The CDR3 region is CASSAAWAGKYEQYF. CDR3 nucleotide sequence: TGTGCCAGCAGTGCTGCGTGGGCAGGGAAGTACGAGCAGTACTTC.

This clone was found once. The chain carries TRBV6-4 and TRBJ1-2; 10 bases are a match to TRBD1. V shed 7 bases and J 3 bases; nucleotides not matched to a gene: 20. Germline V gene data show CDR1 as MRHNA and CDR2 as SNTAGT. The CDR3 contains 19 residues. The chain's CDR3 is CASTPSYRVTGGLDYGYTF. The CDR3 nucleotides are TGTGCCAGCACACCCTCGTACCGTGTGACAGGGGGCTTGGACTATGGCTACACCTTC.

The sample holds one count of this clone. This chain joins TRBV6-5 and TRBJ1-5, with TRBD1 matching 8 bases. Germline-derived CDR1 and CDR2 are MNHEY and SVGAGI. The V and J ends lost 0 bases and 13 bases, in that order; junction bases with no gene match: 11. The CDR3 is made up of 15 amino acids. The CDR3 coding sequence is TGTGCCAGCAGTTACTCAGGGCCAGGGGGCGGTGTACAGCATTTT. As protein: CASSYSGPGGGVQHF.

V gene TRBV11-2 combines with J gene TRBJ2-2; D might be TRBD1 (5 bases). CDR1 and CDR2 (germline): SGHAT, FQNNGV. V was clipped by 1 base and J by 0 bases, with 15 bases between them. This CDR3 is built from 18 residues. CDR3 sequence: CASSLAPTTAPNTGELFF. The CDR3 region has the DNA TGTGCCAGCAGCTTAGCGCCTACGACAGCTCCGAACACCGGGGAGCTGTTTTTT.

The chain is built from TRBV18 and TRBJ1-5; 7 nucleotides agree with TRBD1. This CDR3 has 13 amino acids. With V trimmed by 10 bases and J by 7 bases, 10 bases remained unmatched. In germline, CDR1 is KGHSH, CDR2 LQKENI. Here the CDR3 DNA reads TGTGCCACGAGCTGGGAGGACAGGCAGCCCCAGCATTTT. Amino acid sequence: CATSWEDRQPQHF. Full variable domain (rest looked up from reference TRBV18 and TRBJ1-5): NAGVMQNPRHLVRRRGQEARLRCSPMKGHSHVYWYRQLPEEGLKFMVYLQKENIIDESGMPKERFSAEFPKEGPSILRIQQVVRGDSAAYFCATSWEDRQPQHFGDGTRLSIL.

For the CDR3, the DNA is TGTGCCAGCAGCACAGTCTTAGATGAGCAGTTCTTC. Its protein product is CASSTVLDEQFF. V is TRBV3-1 (or the pseudogene TRBV3-2) and J is TRBJ2-1; D remains ambiguous. Trimming pared 5 bases from V and 8 bases from J, leaving 10 bases between. This CDR3 spans 12 amino acids. Germline values: CDR1 LGHDT, CDR2 YNNKEL (reference sequence).

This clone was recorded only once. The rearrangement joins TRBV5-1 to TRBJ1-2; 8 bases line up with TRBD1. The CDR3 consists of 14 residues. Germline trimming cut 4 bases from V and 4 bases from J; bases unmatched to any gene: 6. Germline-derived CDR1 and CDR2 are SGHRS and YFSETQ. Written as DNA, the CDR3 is TGCGCCAGCAGCCAAGGACAGGGAGTCTATGGCTACACCTTC. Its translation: CASSQGQGVYGYTF.

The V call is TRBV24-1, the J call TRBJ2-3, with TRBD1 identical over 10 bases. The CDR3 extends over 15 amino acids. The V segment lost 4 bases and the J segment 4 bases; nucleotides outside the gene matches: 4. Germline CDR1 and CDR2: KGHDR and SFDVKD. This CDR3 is CATSDRDRGSDTQYF. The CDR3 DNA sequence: TGTGCCACCAGTGACCGGGACAGGGGCTCAGATACGCAGTATTTT.

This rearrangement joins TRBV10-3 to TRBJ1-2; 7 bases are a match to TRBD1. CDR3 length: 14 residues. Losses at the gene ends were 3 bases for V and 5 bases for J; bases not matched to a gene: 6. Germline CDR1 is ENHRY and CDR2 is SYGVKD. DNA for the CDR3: TGTGCCATCAGTGATGAGGGGGCGTTTTATGGCTACACCTTC. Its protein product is CAISDEGAFYGYTF.

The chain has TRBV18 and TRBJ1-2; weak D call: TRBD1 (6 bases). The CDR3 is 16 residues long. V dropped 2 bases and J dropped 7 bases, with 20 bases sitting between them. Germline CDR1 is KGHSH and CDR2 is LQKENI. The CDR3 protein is CASSPSSRGPGGGYTF. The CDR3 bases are TGTGCCAGCTCACCAAGCTCCAGGGGTCCTGGTGGTGGCTACACCTTC.

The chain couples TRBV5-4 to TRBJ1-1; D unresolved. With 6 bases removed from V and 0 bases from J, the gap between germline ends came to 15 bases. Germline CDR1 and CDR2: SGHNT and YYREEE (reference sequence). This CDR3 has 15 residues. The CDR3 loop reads CASTPRGGMNTEAFF. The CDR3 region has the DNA TGTGCCAGCACACCGCGCGGAGGGATGAACACTGAAGCTTTCTTT.

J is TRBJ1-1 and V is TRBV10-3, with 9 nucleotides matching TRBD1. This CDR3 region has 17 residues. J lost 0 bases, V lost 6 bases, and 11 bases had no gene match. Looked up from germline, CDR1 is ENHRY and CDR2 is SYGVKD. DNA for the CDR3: TGTGCCATCAGCCCCCGAAGGACAGGGGACCTGAACACTGAAGCTTTCTTT. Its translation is CAISPRRTGDLNTEAFF.

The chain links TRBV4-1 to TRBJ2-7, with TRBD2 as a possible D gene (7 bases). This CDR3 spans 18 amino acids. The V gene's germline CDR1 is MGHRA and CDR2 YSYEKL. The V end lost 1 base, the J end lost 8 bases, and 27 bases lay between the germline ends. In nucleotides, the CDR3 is TGCGCCAGCAGCCAAGCGGGGGGAGGAGACAGGTCGGGGAGGAAGCAGTACTTC. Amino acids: CASSQAGGGDRSGRKQYF.

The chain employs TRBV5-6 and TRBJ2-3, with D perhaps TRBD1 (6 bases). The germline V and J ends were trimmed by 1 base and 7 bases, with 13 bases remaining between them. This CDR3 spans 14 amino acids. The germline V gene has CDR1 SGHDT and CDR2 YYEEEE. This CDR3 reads CASSLIIQGNTQYF. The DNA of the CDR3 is TGTGCCAGCAGCTTGATAATACAGGGAAATACGCAGTATTTT.

The CDR3 DNA reads as TGTGCCAGCAGCATCGGGACAGGAATAGTTGAAGCTTTCTTT. As protein: CASSIGTGIVEAFF. The chain carries TRBV5-6 and TRBJ1-1; 8 bases agree with TRBD1. There are 14 residues in the CDR3. Germline values: CDR1 SGHDT, CDR2 YYEEEE. The J segment lost 7 bases and the V segment lost 4 bases, leaving 9 bases of the junction unmatched.